A single sample is the source of the 29 T cell receptor beta chains below, sequenced in a study of CD8 T cells in Susac syndrome. RNA totalling roughly 0.45 to 1 ug underwent reverse transcription with random hexamers. MiXCR was run by TCRdb on the immunoSEQ multiplex PCR reads, yielding one entry per CDR3 protein. In the table there are 350,000 to 550,000 distinct CDR3 sequences, 75% to 90% of which are singletons. The sample consisted of CD8+ T cells from PBMCs. These receptors were collected from a human donor with multiple sclerosis.

The chain recombines TRBV7-9 with TRBJ2-3, with 8 positions matching TRBD2. Losses at the gene ends were 1 base for V and 5 bases for J; bases not matched to a gene: 14. Germline V lookup: CDR1 SEHNR, CDR2 FQNEAQ (reference sequence). The CDR3 consists of 18 residues. The CDR3: CASSLVTSGHLEGDTQYF. CDR3 coding DNA: TGTGCCAGCAGCTTAGTAACTAGCGGCCACCTTGAGGGAGATACGCAGTATTTT. Full variable domain (remainder filled in from reference TRBV7-9 and TRBJ2-3): DTGVSQNPRHKITKRGQNVTFRCDPISEHNRLYWYRQTLGQGPEFLTYFQNEAQLEKSRLLSDRFSAERPKGSFSTLEIQRTEQGDSAMYLCASSLVTSGHLEGDTQYFGPGTRLTVL.

The chain recombines TRBV30 with TRBJ1-1; no clear D gene. The CDR3 loop spans 15 amino acids. V lost 1 base, J lost 1 base, and 13 bases lay in between. CDR1 is GTSNPN and CDR2 is SVGIG in the germline V gene (reference sequence). CDR3 DNA: TGTGCCTGGAGTGAAGTTTCGTGGCAGAACACTGAAGCTTTCTTT. It is translated as CAWSEVSWQNTEAFF.

This clonotype has just one count. The V and J genes are TRBV21-1 and TRBJ1-1. TRBV21-1 is assigned pseudogene status. This CDR3 has 15 residues. CDR3 sequence: CASSTPTVMNTEAFF. For the CDR3, the DNA is TGTGCCAGCAGCACGCCGACAGTTATGAACACTGAAGCTTTCTTT.

The chain has TRBV27 and TRBJ2-7; 12 bases fit TRBD2. Germline trimming cut 5 bases from V and 2 bases from J; bases unmatched to any gene: 10. The CDR3 contains 17 residues. The germline V gene encodes CDR1 MNHEY and CDR2 SMNVEV (reference sequence). CDR3 amino acids: CASSPTGLAGLPYEQYF. DNA of the CDR3: TGTGCCAGCAGTCCAACGGGACTAGCGGGTTTACCCTACGAGCAGTACTTC.

This clonotype was recorded once. This chain joins TRBV19 and TRBJ1-2; D perhaps matches TRBD1 (6 bases). The germline V gene encodes CDR1 LNHDA and CDR2 SQIVND (reference sequence). V gave up 8 bases and J gave up 7 bases, with 26 bases separating them. The CDR3 covers 16 residues. CDR3: CASSIRPAGALVGYTF. The CDR3 nucleotides read TGTGCCAGTTCGATACGCCCAGCGGGGGCCCTGGTTGGCTACACCTTC.

The CDR3 coding sequence is TGTGCCTGGAGCTGGGGGCCTAGCGCCGGGGAGCTGTTTTTT. Protein sequence: CAWSWGPSAGELFF. The chain uses TRBV30 and TRBJ2-2, with D perhaps assigned TRBD1 or TRBD2 (6 bases each). Looked up from germline, CDR1 is GTSNPN and CDR2 is SVGIG (reference sequence). CDR3 length equals 14 residues. The V end was cut by 3 bases, the J end by 6 bases, with 14 bases between.

V and J are TRBV4-1 and TRBJ1-1; D is unresolved. Germline CDR1 MGHRA, CDR2 YSYEKL. The ends were cut back, 0 bases at V and 0 bases at J, with 11 bases in the middle. The CDR3 length is 16 residues. The CDR3 here is CASSQEGIGLNTEAFF. In nucleotides, the CDR3 is TGCGCCAGCAGCCAAGAAGGGATAGGGTTGAACACTGAAGCTTTCTTT.

The chain has TRBV4-1 and TRBJ2-3; 9 positions agree with TRBD2. The CDR3 length is 17 residues. V shed 1 base, J shed 4 bases, and the junction held 9 bases outside the gene matches. Per germline, CDR1 MGHRA and CDR2 YSYEKL. Here the CDR3 reads CASSQAIGGRAADTQYF. In DNA form, the CDR3 reads TGCGCCAGCAGCCAAGCTATCGGCGGGAGGGCCGCAGATACGCAGTATTTT.

The chain recombines TRBV5-1 with TRBJ2-3; no definite D call. Between the trimmed V and J ends, which lost 5 bases and 4 bases, there was a span of 8 bases. The CDR3 is 12 residues long. Germline-derived CDR1 and CDR2 are SGHRS and YFSETQ. The CDR3 DNA reads as TGCGCCAGCAGGAAGGGTTCAGATACGCAGTATTTT. This encodes CASRKGSDTQYF.

This clonotype has a single count. This rearrangement joins TRBV4-1 to TRBJ1-2; D perhaps matches TRBD1 (5 bases). Germline CDR1 MGHRA, CDR2 YSYEKL. The V gene lost 4 bases and the J gene lost 0 bases, with 12 bases spanning the gap. This CDR3 is 15 amino acids long. CDR3 region: CASSPTGLSNYGYTF. The CDR3 DNA reads TGCGCCAGCAGCCCCACAGGTCTTTCTAACTATGGCTACACCTTC.

The chain's CDR3 is CASSGRTEAYYGYTF. The CDR3 nucleotides are TGTGCCAGCAGTGGCCGGACGGAAGCCTACTATGGCTACACCTTC. V is TRBV2 and J is TRBJ1-2; D unresolved. The V and J ends lost 4 bases and 3 bases respectively, with 15 bases between them. This CDR3 region has 15 residues. Germline loops: CDR1 SNHLY, CDR2 FYNNEI. Looking up the rest from reference TRBV2 and TRBJ1-2 gives the full variable domain: EPEVTQTPSHQVTQMGQEVILRCVPISNHLYFYWYRQILGQKVEFLVSFYNNEISEKSEIFDDQFSVERPDGSNFTLKIRSTKLEDSAMYFCASSGRTEAYYGYTFGSGTRLTVV.

The rearrangement joins TRBV29-1 to TRBJ1-2, with D perhaps matching TRBD1 (6 bases). Germline V gene sequence: CDR1 SQVTM, CDR2 ANQGSEA. The CDR3 has 16 residues. Trimming pared 3 bases from V and 2 bases from J, leaving 19 bases between. CDR3 bases: TGCAGCGTTGATGGGTCGTGGACAGACCTCAACTATGGCTACACCTTC. Residues: CSVDGSWTDLNYGYTF.

The genes are TRBV28 and TRBJ1-2, with D unclear. Germline lookup yields CDR1 MDHEN and CDR2 SYDVKM. The V end lost 4 bases, the J end lost 6 bases, and 9 bases lay between the germline ends. This CDR3 region has 12 residues. The CDR3, as DNA: TGTGCCAGCAGTTCACTCAGAGATGGCTACACCTTC. This gives the protein CASSSLRDGYTF.

The chain recombines TRBV27 with TRBJ2-2; a weak D match, TRBD2 (5 bases). The V gene's germline CDR1 is MNHEY and CDR2 SMNVEV (reference sequence). V lost 6 bases to trimming and J lost 3 bases, with 14 bases between them. The CDR3 sequence is 15 residues long. The DNA of the CDR3 is TGTGCCAGCAGGAGCGGCGGCCTAGACACCGGGGAGCTGTTTTTT. Protein product: CASRSGGLDTGELFF.

The chain employs TRBV5-5 and TRBJ1-5; D uncertain. From germline, CDR1 is SGHKS and CDR2 YYEKEE (reference sequence). V lost 4 bases, J lost 4 bases, and 21 bases lay in between. This CDR3 has 17 residues. The CDR3 sequence: CASSPGTLRKGNQPQHF. The CDR3 bases are TGTGCCAGCAGCCCCGGAACCCTCCGGAAAGGAAATCAGCCCCAGCATTTT.

V gene TRBV20-1 combines with J gene TRBJ1-2, with D tentatively TRBD1 (6 bases). In germline, CDR1 is DFQATT, CDR2 SNEGSKA (reference sequence). The CDR3 spans 15 residues. The V end lost 4 bases, the J end lost 4 bases, and 19 bases lay between the germline ends. The CDR3, as DNA: TGCAGTGCTACCCCTCTGGGGGGCAGTCTCTATGGCTACACCTTC. It encodes CSATPLGGSLYGYTF.

The chain couples TRBV6-2 or TRBV6-3 to TRBJ2-7; 7 bases line up with TRBD2. With V trimmed by 6 bases and J by 5 bases, 25 bases remained unmatched. The V gene's germline CDR1 is MNHEY and CDR2 SVGEGT. The CDR3 loop spans 19 amino acids. Here the CDR3 reads CASRLTGTPRGGKEDEQYF. The CDR3 DNA reads TGTGCCAGCAGACTTACGGGGACCCCCCGGGGAGGGAAGGAGGACGAGCAGTACTTC.

The CDR3 DNA reads as TGTGCCAGCTTTAATTCGGGCCGTGGATATGGCTACACCTTC. Its translation: CASFNSGRGYGYTF. The J gene is TRBJ1-2, the V gene TRBV5-8; no clear D. CDR3 length: 14 residues. V was clipped by 7 bases and J by 5 bases, with 18 bases between them. Germline assignment: CDR1 SGHTS and CDR2 YDEGEE.

The rearrangement uses TRBV7-9 and TRBJ1-5; D is undetermined. The CDR3 is 14 residues long. V was pared by 5 bases and J by 1 base, with 9 bases between. Germline CDR1 is SEHNR and CDR2 is FQNEAQ (reference sequence). The CDR3 DNA is TGTGCCAGCAGCGAACCCCGCAGCAATCAGCCCCAGCATTTT. Protein product: CASSEPRSNQPQHF.

This chain uses TRBV6-1 with TRBJ1-1; the D is unclear. CDR3 length equals 13 residues. CDR1 and CDR2 (germline): MNHNS, SASEGT. The ends were cut back, 6 bases at V and 2 bases at J, with 10 bases in the middle. The DNA for the CDR3 is TGTGCCAGCAGACCCGACGGTAACACTGAAGCTTTCTTT. Protein sequence: CASRPDGNTEAFF.

This chain joins TRBV4-1 and TRBJ2-1; no clear D gene. This CDR3 region has 12 residues. The V end lost 3 bases, the J end lost 8 bases, and 8 bases lay between the germline ends. Germline-derived CDR1 and CDR2 are MGHRA and YSYEKL. CDR3 nucleotide sequence: TGCGCCAGCAGCCAGTTTGGGGATGAGCAGTTCTTC. Translating it yields CASSQFGDEQFF.

For the CDR3, the DNA is TGCAGTGCTAGAGAGGGTTTGCAGGGAGGACAGCCCCAGCATTTT. It specifies CSAREGLQGGQPQHF. The chain has TRBV20-1 and TRBJ1-5, with D possibly being TRBD1 (5 bases). The CDR3 length is 15 residues. Deletions cut 0 bases from V and 7 bases from J, with 16 bases between. Germline values: CDR1 DFQATT, CDR2 SNEGSKA (reference sequence).

The gene calls are TRBV3-1 and TRBJ2-3; 13 bases fit TRBD2. After removal of 5 bases from V and 4 bases from J, the junction contained 6 bases not matched to a gene. The germline V gene encodes CDR1 LGHDT and CDR2 YNNKEL (reference sequence). The CDR3 length is 16 residues. CDR3 in amino acids: CASSSPGLAGSDTQYF. CDR3 DNA: TGTGCCAGCAGCTCACCGGGACTAGCGGGGTCAGATACGCAGTATTTT.

J is TRBJ1-1 and V is TRBV27, with D maybe TRBD1 (6 bases). Germline assignment: CDR1 MNHEY and CDR2 SMNVEV (reference sequence). The V and J ends lost 1 base and 4 bases respectively, with 7 bases between them. The CDR3 loop spans 13 amino acids. The CDR3 loop is CASSLYRVTEAFF. Written as DNA, the CDR3 is TGTGCCAGCAGTTTATACAGGGTCACTGAAGCTTTCTTT.

V is TRBV5-1 and J is TRBJ2-7, with D perhaps TRBD2 (5 bases). Germline V gene sequence: CDR1 SGHRS, CDR2 YFSETQ. With 1 base removed from V and 2 bases from J, the gap between germline ends came to 10 bases. The CDR3 runs 14 residues. CDR3 loop: CASSLFPGAYEQYF. DNA for the CDR3: TGCGCCAGCAGCTTGTTCCCCGGGGCCTACGAGCAGTACTTC.

The gene calls are TRBV7-9 and TRBJ1-4, with a possible D match to TRBD1 (6 bases). The V gene's germline CDR1 is SEHNR and CDR2 FQNEAQ (reference sequence). V was trimmed by 3 bases and J by 6 bases, leaving 11 bases between them. The CDR3 totals 14 residues. As DNA, the CDR3 is TGTGCCAGCAGCTTCTGGGGGCAGGATGAAAAACTGTTTTTT. Its protein is CASSFWGQDEKLFF. Complete variable domain (other parts from reference TRBV7-9 and TRBJ1-4): DTGVSQNPRHKITKRGQNVTFRCDPISEHNRLYWYRQTLGQGPEFLTYFQNEAQLEKSRLLSDRFSAERPKGSFSTLEIQRTEQGDSAMYLCASSFWGQDEKLFFGSGTQLSVL.

The chain's CDR3 is CSAPAGEDYEQYF. The DNA for the CDR3 is TGCAGTGCTCCTGCAGGGGAAGACTACGAGCAGTACTTC. This sequence joins TRBV20-1 and TRBJ2-7; D may be TRBD1 (6 bases). Germline CDR1 reads DFQATT; CDR2 reads SNEGSKA (reference sequence). This CDR3 spans 13 amino acids. The V and J ends lost 5 bases and 3 bases respectively, with 14 bases between them.

The chain is built from TRBV20-1 and TRBJ2-7; possible D gene TRBD2, 6 bases. This CDR3 region has 14 residues. Germline loops: CDR1 DFQATT, CDR2 SNEGSKA (reference sequence). V dropped 1 base and J dropped 9 bases, with 19 bases sitting between them. The CDR3 region has the DNA TGCAGTGCTAGAGCCGGACTACCACCTACTGTGCAGTACTTC. This encodes CSARAGLPPTVQYF.

The V call is TRBV5-4, the J call TRBJ2-3; the match to TRBD1 covers 10 bases. CDR3 length: 17 amino acids. The V segment lost 4 bases and the J segment 5 bases; nucleotides outside the gene matches: 13. Germline V gene lookup returns CDR1 SGHNT and CDR2 YYREEE (reference sequence). The CDR3 is CASSGGQGSSGIDTQYF. The CDR3 DNA follows: TGTGCCAGCAGCGGGGGACAGGGGAGTTCGGGCATAGATACGCAGTATTTT. The complete variable domain, with remaining parts taken from reference TRBV5-4 and TRBJ2-3, reads ETGVTQSPTHLIKTRGQQVTLRCSSQSGHNTVSWYQQALGQGPQFIFQYYREEENGRGNFPPRFSGLQFPNYSSELNVNALELDDSALYLCASSGGQGSSGIDTQYFGPGTRLTVL.